These T cell receptor beta chains were read from a single sample in a study of Graves' ophthalmopathy and Graves' hyperthyroidism. TCRdb processed the multiplex PCR reads anew with MiXCR; each CDR3 protein has one entry. Of just over 400,000 distinct CDR3 sequences listed, around 20% were seen once; the top ten hold 2.5% to 3.5%. Sequenced: peripheral blood. All receptors come from a woman aged 18-29 years with stable Graves' hyperthyroidism. CDR3s include the opening cysteine and the closing phenylalanine or tryptophan. D genes are given only for firm matches. Size is omitted from some rows. Given values are once, few, many or a class for expanded clones.

j_call clone_size d_call v_call cdr3_aa cdr3_nt
TRBJ2-2 . . TRBV28 CASSLRPPTGELFF TGTGCCAGCAGTTTAAGGCCCCCCACCGGGGAGCTGTTTTTT
TRBJ2-7 many TRBD1 TRBV5-1 CASSGGQGALYEQYF TGCGCCAGCAGCGGGGGACAGGGGGCTCTCTACGAGCAGTACTTC
TRBJ2-5 . . TRBV5-6 CASSFTPTGTRRETQYF TGTGCCAGCAGCTTCACTCCAACCGGGACACGGCGAGAGACCCAGTACTTC
TRBJ1-1 . . TRBV12-3/TRBV12-4 CASRKDDTDAFF TGTGCCAGCAGGAAAGATGACACTGATGCTTTCTTT
TRBJ2-7 many . TRBV6-2/TRBV6-3 CASSSRFHTGRWAYEQYF TGTGCCAGCAGTTCCCGATTCCACACAGGGCGATGGGCCTACGAGCAGTACTTC
TRBJ1-5 many TRBD1 TRBV20-1 CSGLDRGRGQPQHF TGCAGTGGTCTAGACAGGGGGCGCGGTCAGCCCCAGCATTTT
TRBJ2-2 few TRBD1 TRBV3-1 CASSQDGGTGVGANTGELFF TGTGCCAGCAGCCAAGATGGAGGAACAGGGGTTGGCGCGAACACCGGGGAGCTGTTTTTT
TRBJ1-5 . . TRBV30 CAWESPGDQPQHF TGTGCCTGGGAATCGCCAGGCGATCAGCCCCAGCATTTT
TRBJ2-7 many . TRBV27 CASSFVAGASYEQYF TGTGCCAGCAGTTTCGTCGCGGGGGCCTCCTACGAGCAGTACTTC
TRBJ1-2 many . TRBV28 CASNRVVGLSDGYTF TGTGCCAGCAATAGGGTAGTTGGGTTAAGTGATGGCTACACCTTC
TRBJ1-1 . . TRBV28 CASSNGGALNTEAFF TGTGCCAGCAGTAATGGGGGGGCGTTGAACACTGAAGCTTTCTTT
TRBJ1-5 many . TRBV29-1 CSVAGSNQPQHF TGCAGCGTTGCGGGGAGCAATCAGCCCCAGCATTTT
TRBJ1-2 few TRBD1 TRBV4-2 CASSPNSGQGRGYTF TGTGCCAGCAGCCCGAACTCGGGACAGGGGCGAGGCTACACCTTC
TRBJ2-7 many TRBD1 TRBV4-1 CASSQARTGIYEQYF TGCGCCAGCAGCCAAGCCAGGACAGGGATCTACGAGCAGTACTTC
TRBJ1-2 many TRBD1 TRBV6-5 CASKPGQVYGYTF TGTGCCAGCAAACCGGGACAGGTCTATGGCTACACCTTC
TRBJ2-7 once . TRBV2 CASFRFYDQYF TGTGCAAGCTTCAGGTTCTACGATCAGTACTTC
TRBJ2-7 . TRBD1 TRBV2 CASSEGDRARDEQYF TGTGCCAGCAGTGAGGGGGACAGGGCGCGCGACGAGCAGTACTTC
TRBJ2-5 many TRBD2 TRBV11-2 CASSRGLAGGWGGQETQYF TGTGCCAGCAGCCGAGGTCTGGCGGGAGGGTGGGGTGGCCAAGAGACCCAGTACTTC
TRBJ2-7 . . TRBV19 CASSMADSFNEQYF TGTGCCAGTAGTATGGCCGACAGTTTCAACGAGCAGTACTTC
TRBJ1-2 many TRBD1 TRBV2 CASSGSGTGAGYTF TGTGCCAGCAGTGGGTCCGGGACAGGGGCAGGCTACACCTTC
TRBJ2-5 many . TRBV20-1 CSASGTRETQYF TGCAGTGCTTCCGGGACGAGGGAGACCCAGTACTTC
TRBJ2-5 many TRBD2 TRBV11-2 CASSLGASGSQETQYF TGTGCCAGCAGCTTAGGGGCTAGCGGGAGCCAAGAGACCCAGTACTTC
TRBJ2-5 many . TRBV5-1 CASSPGEAVKTQYF TGCGCCAGCAGTCCCGGGGAGGCAGTGAAGACCCAGTACTTC